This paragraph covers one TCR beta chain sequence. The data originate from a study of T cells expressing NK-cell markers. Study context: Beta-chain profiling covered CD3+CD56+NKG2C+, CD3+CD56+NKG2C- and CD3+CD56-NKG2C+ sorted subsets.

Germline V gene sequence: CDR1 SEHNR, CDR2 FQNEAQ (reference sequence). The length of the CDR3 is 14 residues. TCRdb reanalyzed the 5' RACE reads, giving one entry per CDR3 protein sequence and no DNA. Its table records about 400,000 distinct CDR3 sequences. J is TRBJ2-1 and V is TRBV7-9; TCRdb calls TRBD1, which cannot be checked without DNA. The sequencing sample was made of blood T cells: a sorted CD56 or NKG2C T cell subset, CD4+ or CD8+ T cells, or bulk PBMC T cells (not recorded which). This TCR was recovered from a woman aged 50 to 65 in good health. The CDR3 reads CASIYSRVYNEQFF.